This T cell receptor (beta chain) comes out of a study of post-analysis software for immune sequencing data. Study information: Secondary progressive, relapsing-remitting and progressive-relapsing multiple sclerosis were among the included disease courses. Findings and limits, study-wide: Strong same-batch co-clustering of samples appeared with F measure clustering. Compared with controls, patients had more of about 5 TRBV segments, including TRBV5-6, TRBV5-1 and TRBV20-1.

This clonotype has more than one count but fewer than ten. Its target is not known. The CDR3 runs to 15 residues. Per the germline V gene, CDR1 is SGHTA and CDR2 is FQGTGA. V was cut by 2 bases and J by 2 bases, with 12 bases left in between. Unique molecular identifiers were present in the TCR beta cDNA libraries. TCRdb called the PCR reads again in MiXCR, with one record for every CDR3 protein. Here the sample spans 750,000 to 950,000 distinct CDR3 sequences, about 57% being singletons. The J gene is TRBJ1-1, the V gene TRBV7-3; D perhaps matches TRBD1 (6 bases). The receptor's source is a girl under 18 with multiple sclerosis. Sequencing was carried out using blood. In DNA, the CDR3 is TGTGCCAGCAGCTTAGGTGGGACACCCAACACTGAAGCTTTCTTT. Translating it yields CASSLGGTPNTEAFF.